This entry concerns a single T cell receptor beta chain. No antigen is known for it. The data originate from a study of monozygotic twins with cystic fibrosis. Points from the study as a whole: Monozygotic CF twins shared more identical nucleotide clonotypes than unrelated patients.

With 2 bases removed from V and 6 bases from J, the gap between germline ends came to 11 bases. The CDR3 runs to 13 residues. Germline loops: CDR1 GTSNPN, CDR2 SVGIG (reference sequence). Measured with immunoSEQ multiplex PCR; TCRdb has only the in-frame clones, and not every one. Among about 23,000 clones listed, 97% were seen once. This chain links TRBV30 with TRBJ2-4; D is unresolved. This receptor was identified in a girl aged 5 to 17 with cystic fibrosis. Material: blood. CDR3 loop: CAWSMGIPNIQYF. CDR3 bases: TGTGCCTGGAGTATGGGGATACCAAACATTCAGTACTTC.